Reported below is one TCR beta chain. The sample is drawn from a study of blood T cell repertoires in COVID-19. At the level of the study: COVID-19 samples collected from the United States, Italy and Spain covered acute and convalescent phases. Nucleic acid was either cDNA or gDNA, and it came from T cells, B-cell-depleted T cells, or PBMCs.

Germline V gives CDR1 MGHRA, CDR2 YSYEKL. The CDR3 is made up of 18 amino acids. Between the trimmed V and J ends, which lost 3 bases and 7 bases, there was a span of 25 bases. Per the original methods: The authors estimated nucleated cell counts from reference gene primer amplification. The assay was immunoSEQ multiplex PCR, and TCRdb's table has in-frame clones only and misses some. V and J calls and clone size are copied from that table; D and trimming were computed from the DNA. The top ten hold about 20% of the sample, which has tens of thousands of clones, 73% seen once. The rearrangement links TRBV4-1 to TRBJ1-5; weak D call: TRBD1 (5 bases). The source material was peripheral blood. The sequence came from a human donor in a cohort sampled during active or convalescent COVID-19. The CDR3 protein is CASSQASLGVGRKQPQHF. CDR3 bases: TGCGCCAGCAGCCAGGCGTCTTTAGGGGTAGGAAGGAAACAGCCCCAGCATTTT.